This T cell receptor (beta chain) appears in the sequencing data of a study of blood T cell repertoires in COVID-19. This CDR3 has 15 amino acids. Looked up from germline, CDR1 is KGHDR and CDR2 is SFDVKD. V gave up 4 bases and J gave up 4 bases; unmatched junction bases: 6. Per the original methods: Reference gene primer amplification yielded estimated nucleated cell counts. Assay used: immunoSEQ multiplex PCR; TCRdb lists only in-frame clones, some missing. That table gives V, J and clone size, and the DNA gave D and trimming. The sample records about 130,000 clones, 75% to 90% being singletons. Sequences were obtained from peripheral blood. V gene TRBV24-1 combines with J gene TRBJ2-7; 10 bases fit TRBD1. This clonotype originated in a man aged 50 to 59 with active or convalescent COVID-19. The CDR3 sequence: CATSDPDRGSYEQYF. The CDR3 nucleotides read TGTGCCACCAGTGACCCGGACAGGGGGTCTTACGAGCAGTACTTC.